A selection of T cell receptor beta chains follows, all from one sample in a study of blood T cell repertoires in COVID-19. TCRdb's table, derived via immunoSEQ multiplex PCR, lists solely in-frame clones and lacks some. The sample yields just over 150,000 clones, 85% to 95% seen once. The specimen was peripheral blood. These receptors all stem from a woman between 45 and 65 years old with acute or convalescent COVID-19. CDR3s include the opening cysteine and the closing phenylalanine or tryptophan. The order of the fields is V gene, clone size, J gene, D gene, CDR3 length, CDR3 DNA, CDR3 protein. A D gene is named only where the DNA matches it firmly. Some rows have no size entry. The others give once, few or many, or a class for an expanded clone.

V: TRBV21-1
size: -
J: TRBJ1-5
D: -
length: 16
DNA: TGTGCCAGCAGCAAAGAGGCAGGGGGGTTAAAACAGCCCCAGCATTTT
CDR3: CASSKEAGGLKQPQHF

V: TRBV24-1
size: -
J: TRBJ1-1
D: -
length: 13
DNA: TGTGCCACCAGTGACCTGGGACTCACTGAAGCTTTCTTT
CDR3: CATSDLGLTEAFF

V: TRBV9
size: -
J: TRBJ2-3
D: -
length: 16
DNA: TGTGCCAGCAGCGGCTTTGGTAGGACAAACACAGATACGCAGTATTTT
CDR3: CASSGFGRTNTDTQYF

V: TRBV6-5
size: -
J: TRBJ1-2
D: TRBD1
length: 14
DNA: TGTGCCAGCAGGAGGACAGGGGGCGACTATGGCTACACCTTC
CDR3: CASRRTGGDYGYTF

V: TRBV7-9
size: once
J: TRBJ2-1
D: -
length: 10
DNA: TGTGCCAGCAGCTCGGATGAGCAGTTCTTC
CDR3: CASSSDEQFF

V: TRBV2
size: -
J: TRBJ1-2
D: -
length: 12
DNA: TGTGCCAGCAGTGAAGTCCAGGGGGGCTACACCTTC
CDR3: CASSEVQGGYTF

V: TRBV6-5
size: -
J: TRBJ2-7
D: TRBD1
length: 13
DNA: TGTGCCAGCCGCGAGGGGGCATCGTACGAGCAGTACTTC
CDR3: CASREGASYEQYF

V: TRBV10-1
size: few
J: TRBJ2-7
D: TRBD1
length: 17
DNA: TGCGCCAGCAGTGCCAATCCCGGGACAGGGGGTAGATACGAGCAGTACTTC
CDR3: CASSANPGTGGRYEQYF

V: TRBV6-2/TRBV6-3
size: -
J: TRBJ2-5
D: TRBD2
length: 16
DNA: TGTGCCAGCAGTTACTCGAATACTAGCGAAGAAGAGACCCAGTACTTC
CDR3: CASSYSNTSEEETQYF

V: TRBV7-3
size: -
J: TRBJ2-7
D: TRBD1
length: 16
DNA: TGTGCCAGCAGCTTAAGCGGGACAGGTGGTTCCTACGAGCAGTACTTC
CDR3: CASSLSGTGGSYEQYF

V: TRBV25-1
size: -
J: TRBJ2-1
D: -
length: 15
DNA: TGTGCCAGCAGTGAATCCGGGAGACGGGACAATGAGCAGTTCTTC
CDR3: CASSESGRRDNEQFF

V: TRBV14
size: -
J: TRBJ1-3
D: -
length: 13
DNA: TGTGCCAGCAGCCCGGTCGGGGGAAACACCATATATTTT
CDR3: CASSPVGGNTIYF

V: TRBV2
size: -
J: TRBJ1-5
D: TRBD1
length: 16
DNA: TGTGCCAGCAGTGATAACAGGGGTCGGGTCAATCAGCCCCAGCATTTT
CDR3: CASSDNRGRVNQPQHF

V: TRBV4-3
size: once
J: TRBJ2-2
D: TRBD1
length: 17
DNA: TGCGCCAGCAGCCAAGATCCGGGGACAGGGTATACCGGGGAGCTGTTTTTT
CDR3: CASSQDPGTGYTGELFF

V: TRBV5-1
size: -
J: TRBJ1-6
D: TRBD1
length: 17
DNA: TGCGCCAGCAGCTTGAAAGGGGGACAGGGGAATAATTCACCCCTCCACTTT
CDR3: CASSLKGGQGNNSPLHF

V: TRBV4-1
size: -
J: TRBJ1-6
D: -
length: 16
DNA: TGCGCCAGCAGCCAAGATGGGGCAGGAAGGAATTCACCCCTCCACTTT
CDR3: CASSQDGAGRNSPLHF

V: TRBV7-2
size: once
J: TRBJ2-6
D: TRBD1
length: 14
DNA: TGTGCCAGCAGCATAGACAGGGGAGCCAACGTCCTGACTTTC
CDR3: CASSIDRGANVLTF

V: TRBV28
size: once
J: TRBJ2-1
D: TRBD2
length: 16
DNA: TGTGCCAGCAGGGACCTACTAGCGGGAGGGCGGAATGAGCAGTTCTTC
CDR3: CASRDLLAGGRNEQFF